This is a list of T cell receptor beta chains from one sample in a study of identifying expanded T cells in peripheral blood. The assay was immunoSEQ multiplex PCR, and TCRdb's table has in-frame clones only and misses some. This sample carries about 130,000 clones, approximately 86% of them seen once, and the ten largest clones take more than 7%. Material: blood. The receptors originated from a person aged 18 to 70 in good health. CDR3s include the opening cysteine and the closing phenylalanine or tryptophan. The order of the fields is D gene, clone size, V gene, J gene, CDR3 DNA, CDR3 protein. The D gene is left open where the match is weak. Where a row states a size, it is once, few, many or the class of an expanded clone; other rows omit it.

D gene: NA
clone size: NA
V gene: TRBV25-1
J gene: TRBJ1-2
CDR3 DNA: TGTGCCAGCTGGGGTTCGGACTATGGCTACACCTTC
CDR3 protein: CASWGSDYGYTF

D gene: NA
clone size: NA
V gene: TRBV10-1
J gene: TRBJ2-7
CDR3 DNA: TGCGCCAGCACCAATGGGTATGTGCAGTACTTC
CDR3 protein: CASTNGYVQYF

D gene: NA
clone size: once
V gene: TRBV7-2
J gene: TRBJ2-7
CDR3 DNA: TGTGCCAGCACTTATTCATCGGCAATTAACTACGAGCAGTACTTC
CDR3 protein: CASTYSSAINYEQYF

D gene: NA
clone size: NA
V gene: TRBV5-1
J gene: TRBJ1-1
CDR3 DNA: TGCGCCAGCAGCTTGAATCTCAGGGACACTGAAGCTTTCTTT
CDR3 protein: CASSLNLRDTEAFF

D gene: TRBD1
clone size: NA
V gene: TRBV9
J gene: TRBJ1-1
CDR3 DNA: TGTGCCAGCAGCGCGACAGGGGTAGGCACTGAAGCTTTCTTT
CDR3 protein: CASSATGVGTEAFF

D gene: TRBD1
clone size: NA
V gene: TRBV19
J gene: TRBJ1-5
CDR3 DNA: TGTGCCAGTAGTAAATTACAGGGGGCCCAAACCGCGGATCAGCCCCAGCATTTT
CDR3 protein: CASSKLQGAQTADQPQHF

D gene: TRBD2
clone size: NA
V gene: TRBV2
J gene: TRBJ2-7
CDR3 DNA: TGTGCCAGCAGGACTAGCGGGGGGGAGTACGAGCAGTACTTC
CDR3 protein: CASRTSGGEYEQYF

D gene: NA
clone size: NA
V gene: TRBV6-5
J gene: TRBJ2-2
CDR3 DNA: TGTGCCAGCAGCCCGGACAGTTACACCGGGGAGCTGTTTTTT
CDR3 protein: CASSPDSYTGELFF

D gene: TRBD2
clone size: once
V gene: TRBV28
J gene: TRBJ2-7
CDR3 DNA: TGTGCCAGCAGTACTCTAGCGGGAGTCCACGAGCAGTACTTC
CDR3 protein: CASSTLAGVHEQYF

D gene: NA
clone size: few
V gene: TRBV5-6
J gene: TRBJ2-7
CDR3 DNA: TGTGCCAGCAGCTTGTATTGGGGCTCCTACGAGCAGTACTTC
CDR3 protein: CASSLYWGSYEQYF

D gene: NA
clone size: NA
V gene: TRBV6-6
J gene: TRBJ1-2
CDR3 DNA: TGTGCCAGCGTGACAGTCAGCTATGGCTACACCTTC
CDR3 protein: CASVTVSYGYTF

D gene: NA
clone size: NA
V gene: TRBV10-3
J gene: TRBJ2-1
CDR3 DNA: TGTGCCATCAGAGACAGGGGACTAGCCTCCTACAATGAGCAGTTCTTC
CDR3 protein: CAIRDRGLASYNEQFF

D gene: TRBD1
clone size: NA
V gene: TRBV11-3
J gene: TRBJ2-5
CDR3 DNA: TGTGCCAGCAGCTTAGGGGGGGACAGGCAAGAGACCCAGTACTTC
CDR3 protein: CASSLGGDRQETQYF

D gene: NA
clone size: once
V gene: TRBV28
J gene: TRBJ1-2
CDR3 DNA: TGTGCCAGCAGTTTGGACAGCTATGGCTACACCTTC
CDR3 protein: CASSLDSYGYTF

D gene: TRBD2
clone size: once
V gene: TRBV6-5
J gene: TRBJ2-7
CDR3 DNA: TGTGCCAGCAGCCCTGGACTAGCGCAGAATAGGCAGTACTTC
CDR3 protein: CASSPGLAQNRQYF

D gene: TRBD2
clone size: NA
V gene: TRBV6-4
J gene: TRBJ2-1
CDR3 DNA: TGTGCCAGCAGTGAGGAGACTAGCTTTGAGCAGTTCTTC
CDR3 protein: CASSEETSFEQFF

D gene: NA
clone size: NA
V gene: TRBV19
J gene: TRBJ1-5
CDR3 DNA: TGTGCCAGTAGTAGGTTGAGTCATAGCAATCAGCCCCAGCATTTT
CDR3 protein: CASSRLSHSNQPQHF

D gene: TRBD1
clone size: few
V gene: TRBV19
J gene: TRBJ2-7
CDR3 DNA: TGTGCCAGTAGTATAGCTGCACAGGGGGACTACGAGCAGTACTTC
CDR3 protein: CASSIAAQGDYEQYF

D gene: TRBD1
clone size: NA
V gene: TRBV30
J gene: TRBJ1-6
CDR3 DNA: TGTGCCTGGAGGGACAGGAGGAATAATTCACCCCTCCACTTT
CDR3 protein: CAWRDRRNNSPLHF

D gene: NA
clone size: NA
V gene: TRBV15
J gene: TRBJ1-2
CDR3 DNA: TGTGCCACCAGCAGGATCGGGTATGGCTACACCTTC
CDR3 protein: CATSRIGYGYTF

D gene: TRBD1
clone size: NA
V gene: TRBV29-1
J gene: TRBJ1-1
CDR3 DNA: TGCAGCGTAGTAAGCCGACAGGGGCCCGGCGTAGCTTTCTTT
CDR3 protein: CSVVSRQGPGVAFF

D gene: NA
clone size: NA
V gene: TRBV10-3
J gene: TRBJ1-1
CDR3 DNA: TGTGCCATCAGTGATCTGGACACTGAAGCTTTCTTT
CDR3 protein: CAISDLDTEAFF

D gene: NA
clone size: NA
V gene: TRBV6-8
J gene: TRBJ2-1
CDR3 DNA: TGTGCCAGCATTGCCCTCGGTTGTTCCTACAATGAGCAGTTCTTC
CDR3 protein: CASIALGCSYNEQFF

D gene: TRBD2
clone size: NA
V gene: TRBV19
J gene: TRBJ2-3
CDR3 DNA: TGTGCCAGTAGTGGTAGCGGGAGCCGGACTAGCACAGATACGCAGTATTTT
CDR3 protein: CASSGSGSRTSTDTQYF

D gene: NA
clone size: once
V gene: TRBV10-1
J gene: TRBJ1-5
CDR3 DNA: TGCGCCAGCAGTGAGCCACCGCGGGGTCAGCCCCAGCATTTT
CDR3 protein: CASSEPPRGQPQHF

D gene: NA
clone size: NA
V gene: TRBV2
J gene: TRBJ1-1
CDR3 DNA: TGTGCCAGCAGTGAACAGCGGGCGGACACTGAAGCTTTCTTT
CDR3 protein: CASSEQRADTEAFF

D gene: TRBD1
clone size: NA
V gene: TRBV19
J gene: TRBJ1-2
CDR3 DNA: TGTGCCAGTAGTATGGGACAGGACTATGGCTACACCTTC
CDR3 protein: CASSMGQDYGYTF